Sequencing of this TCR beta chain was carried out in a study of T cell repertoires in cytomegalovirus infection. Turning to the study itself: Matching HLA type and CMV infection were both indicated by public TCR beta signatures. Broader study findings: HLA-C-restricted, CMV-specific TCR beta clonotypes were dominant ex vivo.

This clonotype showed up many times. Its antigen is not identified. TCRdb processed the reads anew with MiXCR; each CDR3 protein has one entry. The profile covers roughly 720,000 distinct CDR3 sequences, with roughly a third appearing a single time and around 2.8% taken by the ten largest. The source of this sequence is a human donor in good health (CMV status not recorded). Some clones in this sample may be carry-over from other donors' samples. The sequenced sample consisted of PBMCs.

The CDR3 sequence is CASSDWGSSNQPQHF. CDR3 nucleotides: TGTGCCAGTAGTGATTGGGGGAGTAGCAATCAGCCCCAGCATTTT. V and J are TRBV19 and TRBJ1-5; perhaps TRBD1 as D (5 bases). Germline assignment: CDR1 LNHDA and CDR2 SQIVND (reference sequence). V lost 5 bases to trimming and J lost 0 bases, with 11 bases between them. This CDR3 spans 15 amino acids.